There are many counts of the clone carrying this T cell receptor (beta chain). This specimen comes from a study of identical twins. TCRdb independently ran MiXCR on the 5' RACE reads; one entry per CDR3 protein. The top ten hold roughly 9% of the sample, which has under 400,000 distinct CDR3 sequences, around 9% seen once. Losses at the gene ends were 4 bases for V and 8 bases for J; bases not matched to a gene: 7. From germline, CDR1 is KGHDR and CDR2 SFDVKD. This CDR3 has 16 amino acids. All donors were healthy, and all were Caucasian. Sequences were obtained from naive T cells sorted from blood. The chain is built from TRBV24-1 and TRBJ2-1; 13 bases line up with TRBD2. This TCR came from a woman in her forties or fifties in good health. The CDR3 here is CATSDLTSGREDEQFF. CDR3 sequence (DNA): TGTGCCACCAGTGACCTTACTAGCGGGAGGGAGGATGAGCAGTTCTTC.